These T cell receptor beta chains were read from a single sample in a study of CD8+ T cells in alopecia areata. Profiled with immunoSEQ multiplex PCR; TCRdb holds only in-frame clones, not every one. The table includes roughly 120,000 clones, roughly 66% detected once. The sample consisted of CD4+ T cells sorted from blood. Receptor source: a human donor in good health. CDR3s leave out the opening cysteine and the closing phenylalanine or tryptophan. The D gene is left open where the match is weak.

d_call v_call cdr3_aa
- TRBV4-1 ASSQTGVVDEQY
- TRBV5-1 ASSPAVQNTDTQY
TRBD1 TRBV4-1 ASSLDRTGRETQY
- TRBV5-1 ASSEGSLTEAF
- TRBV11-2 ASSLDRMAGIYGYT
- TRBV7-8 ASSLMSTTETQY
TRBD2 TRBV12-5 ASALRVAGSTGELF
- TRBV11-2 ASSLRDVGKNIQY
TRBD1 TRBV19 ASSIAGTAGSYGYT
- TRBV9 ASSAASSNQPQH
- TRBV29-1 SVAEDTQY
- TRBV9 ASSVDTSASPLH
- TRBV7-3 ASSLMGGAAKNIQY
- TRBV2 ASSEQASNQPQH
- TRBV27 ASRRVDGPGGYT
- TRBV6-6 ASSYVGDTQY
- TRBV7-8 ASRRGGATDTQY
- TRBV10-2 ASIGSLTYEQY
- TRBV11-2 ASSLGYRGGYNEQF
- TRBV2 ASSAQGVFGQPQH
- TRBV30 AWSPPLGLGTQY
- TRBV7-9 ASSLAGTGGYT
- TRBV5-4 ASSDNGEGWH
- TRBV30 AWRPSALRDTQY
- TRBV15 ATSSATGGPH
TRBD1 TRBV29-1 SVVRQGFAEAF
- TRBV29-1 SVVRGTYEQY
- TRBV2 ASSVSGVTEAF
- TRBV2 ASSVYNEQF
TRBD1 TRBV5-1 ASSHPDRMNTEAF
TRBD1 TRBV25-1 ASSGYGTGRNEKLF
- TRBV30 AWSGVSGANVLT
- TRBV29-1 SVELETQY
- TRBV5-6 ASYGTARSSEQF
- TRBV5-1 ASSPGQNTEAF
TRBD1 TRBV19 ASSASGTGREQY
- TRBV5-6 ASSLLNRLNIQY
TRBD1 TRBV29-1 SVEGQGGPYNEQF
TRBD2 TRBV30 AWSVKTSGFVEQY
TRBD1 TRBV5-1 ASSSRGDNTEAF
TRBD2 TRBV7-9 ASSKASGYQETQY
- TRBV13 ASTQRSNEQF